This T cell receptor beta chain was recovered during a study of regulatory T cells in long-lasting Graves disease. About the study: Disease was considered persistent Graves' disease after over 5 years of antithyroid drugs (with positive TSH receptor antibodies).

Time point reported: persistent/refractory GD, antithyroid drugs over 5 years with positive TRAb. Extracted RNA from PBMCs served as the source of the TCR library. An endocrinology department in Xi'an, China, supplied the patients. Both iRepertoire HTBI primers and Arm-PCR of CDR3 regions were used to build the TCR beta libraries. MiXCR, run by TCRdb on the multiplex PCR reads, gives a single entry per CDR3 protein. This table holds fewer than 450,000 distinct CDR3 sequences, around 20% found once. Looked up from germline, CDR1 is MNHNS and CDR2 is SASEGT. Trimming cost V 6 bases and J 11 bases, with 17 bases left between them. The CDR3 has 13 amino acids. This clonotype has a handful of counts.

This sequence was found in a female donor with Graves disease. The V and J genes are TRBV6-1 and TRBJ2-4; D is unresolved. The sequencing here drew on peripheral blood mononuclear cells (PBMCs), taken when the disease was refractory, from a patient treated with antithyroid drugs. The CDR3: CASRTSGPNFQYF. The CDR3 nucleotides read TGTGCCAGCAGAACTTCCGGGCCTAATTTTCAGTACTTC.